A single sample gave rise to the 16 T cell receptor beta chains below, sequenced in a study of molecular identifiers for immune sequencing clone quantification. TCRdb re-analysed the PCR reads in MiXCR, keeping a single row per CDR3 protein. The sample records about 500,000 distinct CDR3 sequences, about 25% being singletons. Sequences were obtained from naive CD8+ T cells from blood, with Jurkat cell RNA spiked in. Subset reported: FACS-sorted CD8+CD4-CCR7+CD45RA+ naive T cells. Receptors originate from a human donor in good health. Some libraries in this study had Jurkat cell RNA spiked in.

A note on this clonotype: A much larger clone is a single base away; this may be a read error. The chain carries TRBV3-1 and TRBJ1-2; D unresolved. This CDR3 region has 12 residues. CDR1 and CDR2 (germline): LGHDT, YNNKEL (reference sequence). Trimming left V 1 base short and J 4 bases short, with 4 bases between. This chain's CDR3 is CASSQVSYGYTF. The DNA for the CDR3 is TGTGCCAGCAGCCAAGTCAGCTATGGCTACACCTTC.

At least ten counts were recorded for this clonotype. The chain uses TRBV12-3 or TRBV12-4 and TRBJ2-5; D uncertain. The length of the CDR3 is 14 residues. The V end was cut by 3 bases, the J end by 4 bases, with 12 bases between. The CDR3 loop reads CASSFAWEGETQYF. CDR3 nucleotide sequence: TGTGCCAGCAGTTTCGCGTGGGAAGGAGAGACCCAGTACTTC.

This clonotype was picked up a small number of times. The DNA of the CDR3 is TGTGCCAGCAGTTTGGCCGGGACAGTAGCCCAAGAGACCCAGTACTTC. Translation: CASSLAGTVAQETQYF. The rearrangement uses TRBV12-3 or TRBV12-4 and TRBJ2-5, with 7 bases aligning to TRBD1. The ends lost 3 bases at V and 1 base at J; junction bases unmatched: 8. This CDR3 is 16 amino acids long.

This clonotype has more than one count but fewer than ten. The chain recombines TRBV15 with TRBJ1-6; D ambiguous. With 0 bases removed from V and 10 bases from J, the gap between germline ends came to 10 bases. The CDR3 spans 14 residues. In germline, CDR1 is LNHNV, CDR2 YYDKDF (reference sequence). The CDR3 region has the DNA TGTGCCACCAGCAGAGAGGGCGTGGGCTCACCCCTCCACTTT. Its protein is CATSREGVGSPLHF.

In this sample, this clonotype turned up a few times. The chain couples TRBV7-9 to TRBJ1-2; TRBD1 aligns across 8 bases. The CDR3 is 14 residues long. Germline trimming cut 3 bases from V and 4 bases from J; bases unmatched to any gene: 4. Germline-derived CDR1 and CDR2 are SEHNR and FQNEAQ (reference sequence). The CDR3 loop is CASSLTGEAYGYTF. In DNA form, the CDR3 reads TGTGCCAGCAGCTTGACAGGGGAGGCCTATGGCTACACCTTC. Variable domain in full (rest from reference TRBV7-9 and TRBJ1-2): DTGVSQNPRHKITKRGQNVTFRCDPISEHNRLYWYRQTLGQGPEFLTYFQNEAQLEKSRLLSDRFSAERPKGSFSTLEIQRTEQGDSAMYLCASSLTGEAYGYTFGSGTRLTVV.

This clonotype was seen ten or more times. The chain combines TRBV25-1 with TRBJ1-5; D remains unclear. The CDR3 spans 13 residues. The germline V gene has CDR1 MGHDK and CDR2 SYGVNS. V dropped 2 bases and J dropped 4 bases, with 6 bases sitting between them. CDR3 loop: CASSESGNQPQHF. Written as DNA, the CDR3 is TGTGCCAGCAGTGAAAGTGGGAATCAGCCCCAGCATTTT.

The CDR3 reads CASSSTGGEGETQYF. The CDR3 DNA sequence: TGTGCCAGCAGCTCGACAGGGGGCGAGGGAGAGACCCAGTACTTC. V is TRBV11-2 and J is TRBJ2-5; 10 bases are a match to TRBD1. The CDR3 is 15 amino acids. The junction had 6 bases not matched to a gene; V was cut back by 4 bases and J by 4 bases. Germline-derived CDR1 and CDR2 are SGHAT and FQNNGV. The full variable domain, in which reference TRBV11-2 and TRBJ2-5 provide the parts outside the CDR3, is EAGVAQSPRYKIIEKRQSVAFWCNPISGHATLYWYQQILGQGPKLLIQFQNNGVVDDSQLPKDRFSAERLKGVDSTLKIQPAKLEDSAVYLCASSSTGGEGETQYFGPGTRLLVL.

This clonotype came up many times. V usage is TRBV27 and J usage is TRBJ2-7; no clear D. The V gene lost 5 bases and the J gene lost 5 bases, with 19 bases spanning the gap. CDR1 and CDR2 (germline): MNHEY, SMNVEV (reference sequence). The CDR3 sequence is 15 residues long. For the CDR3, the DNA is TGTGCCAGCAGTCCCCCGGGCCGCCTCGGCGACGAGCAGTACTTC. This codes for CASSPPGRLGDEQYF.

Note on this clonotype: An end of the junction does not agree with germline; a read error may underlie this. The chain is built from TRBV7-9 and TRBJ2-3; D is uncertain. Germline V gives CDR1 SEHNR, CDR2 FQNEAQ (reference sequence). This CDR3 has 12 amino acids. The CDR3 coding sequence is TGTGCCAGCAGCTTTAGCACAGATGCGCAGTATTTT. It yields the protein CASSFSTDAQYF.

This clonotype has a count of ten or more. The chain is built from TRBV20-1 and TRBJ2-7, with D possibly TRBD2 on 6 matching bases. Germline V gives CDR1 DFQATT, CDR2 SNEGSKA (reference sequence). V was pared by 0 bases and J by 1 base, with 10 bases between. The CDR3 totals 14 residues. The CDR3 loop is CSARDTGLSYEQYF. CDR3 DNA sequence: TGCAGTGCTAGAGATACGGGACTGTCCTACGAGCAGTACTTC.

In its sample, this clonotype was seen a few times. The chain uses TRBV6-1 and TRBJ2-5; unclear D gene. The CDR3 runs to 16 residues. Germline V lookup: CDR1 MNHNS, CDR2 SASEGT. V dropped 1 base and J dropped 0 bases, with 12 bases sitting between them. The DNA of the CDR3 is TGTGCCAGCAGTGAAGGGACCATCCCGTACCAAGAGACCCAGTACTTC. Translated, it gives CASSEGTIPYQETQYF.

This clonotype was observed a handful of times. The J gene is TRBJ2-1, the V gene TRBV7-3; D ambiguous. Trimming shortened V by 4 bases and J by 9 bases, and 10 bases separated the two germline ends. The CDR3 spans 12 residues. CDR1 and CDR2 from the germline V gene are SGHTA and FQGTGA. CDR3 sequence: CASSSNLVEQFF. DNA for the CDR3: TGTGCCAGCAGCTCCAACCTGGTTGAGCAGTTCTTC. The full variable domain, rest sourced from reference TRBV7-3 and TRBJ2-1, is GAGVSQTPSNKVTEKGKYVELRCDPISGHTALYWYRQSLGQGPEFLIYFQGTGAADDSGLPNDRFFAVRPEGSVSTLKIQRTERGDSAVYLCASSSNLVEQFFGPGTRLTVL.

This chain joins TRBV20-1 and TRBJ2-3; 7 bases agree with TRBD2. The germline V gene has CDR1 DFQATT and CDR2 SNEGSKA (reference sequence). The V gene end was trimmed by 6 bases and the J gene end by 5 bases; junction bases not matched to a gene: 14. The CDR3 length is 15 residues. For the CDR3, the DNA is TGCAGTGCCTTTTTCGGGAGCGGGGTTATAGATACGCAGTATTTT. Amino acid sequence: CSAFFGSGVIDTQYF.

A few counts support this clonotype. This chain uses TRBV4-3 with TRBJ1-3; the D is unclear. V lost 0 bases and J 0 bases, leaving 9 bases between the germline ends. CDR1 and CDR2 (germline): LGHNA, YSLEER. This CDR3 comprises 16 residues. The CDR3 DNA reads as TGCGCCAGCAGCCAAGACGGTCGGGGCTCTGGAAACACCATATATTTT. This codes for CASSQDGRGSGNTIYF.

Ten or more counts support this clonotype. The chain carries TRBV6-2 or TRBV6-3 and TRBJ1-1; possible D gene TRBD1, 6 bases. Trimming cost V 8 bases and J 6 bases, with 16 bases left between them. Looked up from germline, CDR1 is MNHEY and CDR2 is SVGEGT. CDR3 size: 13 residues. CDR3 coding DNA: TGTGCCAGCTACACAGGGATGGCGCCTGAAGCTTTCTTT. Its translation is CASYTGMAPEAFF.

With regard to this clonotype: One base away lies a much larger clone, so this may be a sequencing read error. The chain uses TRBV29-1 and TRBJ1-1, with D unresolved. Germline V CDR1 and CDR2: SQVTM, ANQGSEA. This CDR3 spans 10 amino acids. The CDR3 nucleotides are TGCAGCGTTCAGCCGACTGGAGCTTTCTTT. Its translation: CSVQPTGAFF. Full variable domain (rest looked up from reference TRBV29-1 and TRBJ1-1): SAVISQKPSRDICQRGTSLTIQCQVDSQVTMMFWYRQQPGQSLTLIATANQGSEATYESGFVIDKFPISRPNLTFSTLTVSNMSPEDSSIYLCSVQPTGAFFGQGTRLTVV.